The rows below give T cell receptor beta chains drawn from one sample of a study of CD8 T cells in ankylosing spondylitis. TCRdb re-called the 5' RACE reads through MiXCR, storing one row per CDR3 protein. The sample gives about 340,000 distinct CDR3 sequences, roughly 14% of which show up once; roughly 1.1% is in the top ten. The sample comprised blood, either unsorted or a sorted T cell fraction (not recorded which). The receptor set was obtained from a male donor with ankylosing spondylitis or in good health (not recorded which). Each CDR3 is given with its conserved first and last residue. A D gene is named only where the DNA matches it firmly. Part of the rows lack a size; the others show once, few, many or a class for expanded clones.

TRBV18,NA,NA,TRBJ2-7,CASSPSAITDEQYF,TGTGCCAGCTCACCCTCGGCCATAACGGACGAGCAGTACTTC
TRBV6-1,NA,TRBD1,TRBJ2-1,CASTRDSSYNEQFF,TGTGCCAGCACTCGGGACAGCTCCTACAATGAGCAGTTCTTC
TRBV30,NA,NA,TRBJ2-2,CAWSTGTGELFF,TGTGCCTGGAGTACGGGTACCGGGGAGCTGTTTTTT
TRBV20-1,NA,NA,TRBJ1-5,CSARATGFSNQPQHF,TGCAGTGCTAGAGCAACAGGTTTTAGCAATCAGCCCCAGCATTTT
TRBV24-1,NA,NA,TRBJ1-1,CATSDAGGMAFF,TGTGCCACCAGTGATGCCGGAGGTATGGCTTTCTTT
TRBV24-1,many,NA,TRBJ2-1,CATLSRDTHNEQFF,TGTGCCACATTATCCCGGGACACCCACAATGAGCAGTTCTTC
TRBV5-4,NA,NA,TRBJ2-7,CASRGGLASYEQYF,TGTGCCAGCAGGGGGGGTCTGGCCAGTTACGAGCAGTACTTC
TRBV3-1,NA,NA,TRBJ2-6,CATSPQGSGANVLTF,TGTGCCACCAGCCCTCAGGGATCTGGGGCCAACGTCCTGACTTTC
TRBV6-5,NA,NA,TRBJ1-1,CASSYTTTGNTEAFF,TGTGCCAGCAGTTACACCACGACAGGGAACACTGAAGCTTTCTTT
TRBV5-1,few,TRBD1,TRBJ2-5,CASRDSMGETQYF,TGCGCCAGTCGGGACAGCATGGGGGAGACCCAGTACTTC
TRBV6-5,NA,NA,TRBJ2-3,CASSYNGELSLTDTQYF,TGTGCCAGCAGTTACAATGGTGAACTCAGCCTCACAGATACGCAGTATTTT
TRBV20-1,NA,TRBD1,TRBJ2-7,CSARRTGGFYEQYF,TGCAGTGCCCGTAGGACAGGGGGTTTCTACGAGCAGTACTTC
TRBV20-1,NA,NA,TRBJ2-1,CTPGMALSANEQFF,TGCACCCCGGGTATGGCGCTGAGCGCGAATGAGCAGTTCTTC
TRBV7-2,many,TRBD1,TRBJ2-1,CASSKGQGIGNEQFF,TGTGCCAGCAGCAAAGGACAGGGTATTGGCAATGAGCAGTTCTTC